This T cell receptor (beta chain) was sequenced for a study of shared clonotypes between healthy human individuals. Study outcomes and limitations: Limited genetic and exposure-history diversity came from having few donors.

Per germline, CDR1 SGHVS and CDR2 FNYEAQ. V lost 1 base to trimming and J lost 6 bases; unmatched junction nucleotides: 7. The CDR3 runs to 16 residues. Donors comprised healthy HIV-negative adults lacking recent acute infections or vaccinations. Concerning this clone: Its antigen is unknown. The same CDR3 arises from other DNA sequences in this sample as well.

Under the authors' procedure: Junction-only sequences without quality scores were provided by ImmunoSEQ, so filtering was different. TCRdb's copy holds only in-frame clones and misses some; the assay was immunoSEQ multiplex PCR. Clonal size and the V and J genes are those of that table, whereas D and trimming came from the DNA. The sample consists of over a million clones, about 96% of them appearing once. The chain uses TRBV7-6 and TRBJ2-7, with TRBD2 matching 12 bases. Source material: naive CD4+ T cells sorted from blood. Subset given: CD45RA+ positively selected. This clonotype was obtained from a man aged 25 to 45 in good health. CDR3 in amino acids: CASSLVGGLAGREQYF. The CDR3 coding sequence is TGTGCCAGCAGCTTAGTTGGAGGACTAGCGGGACGCGAGCAGTACTTC.